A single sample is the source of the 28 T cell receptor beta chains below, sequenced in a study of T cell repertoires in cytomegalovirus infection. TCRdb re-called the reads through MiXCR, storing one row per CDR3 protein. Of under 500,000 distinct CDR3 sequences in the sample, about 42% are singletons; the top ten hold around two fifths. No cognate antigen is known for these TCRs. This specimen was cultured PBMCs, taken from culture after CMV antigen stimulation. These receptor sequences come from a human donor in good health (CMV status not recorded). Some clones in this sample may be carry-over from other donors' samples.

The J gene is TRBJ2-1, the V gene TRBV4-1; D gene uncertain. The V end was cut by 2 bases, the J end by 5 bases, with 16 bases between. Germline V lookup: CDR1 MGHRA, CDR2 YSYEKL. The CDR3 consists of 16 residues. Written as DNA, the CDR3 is TGCGCCAGCAGCCAACAGATAGCCAAGAGAGACAATGAGCAGTTCTTC. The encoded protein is CASSQQIAKRDNEQFF.

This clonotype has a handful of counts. CDR3 sequence: CASSGQRLDTQYF. In nucleotides, the CDR3 is TGTGCCAGCTCGGGACAGCGGCTCGATACGCAGTATTTT. This chain links TRBV6-1 with TRBJ2-3; 7 nucleotides line up with TRBD1. The V segment lost 8 bases and the J segment 6 bases; nucleotides outside the gene matches: 8. The germline gives CDR1 MNHNS, CDR2 SASEGT. CDR3 length: 13 amino acids.

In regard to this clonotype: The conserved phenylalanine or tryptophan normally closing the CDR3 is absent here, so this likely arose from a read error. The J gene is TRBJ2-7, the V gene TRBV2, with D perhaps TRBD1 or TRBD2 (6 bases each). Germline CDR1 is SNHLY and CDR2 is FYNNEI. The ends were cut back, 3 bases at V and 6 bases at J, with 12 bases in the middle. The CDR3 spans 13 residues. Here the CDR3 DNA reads TGTGCCAGCAGTGAGGGCAGGGGAGGCGAGCAGTACTAC. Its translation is CASSEGRGGEQYY.

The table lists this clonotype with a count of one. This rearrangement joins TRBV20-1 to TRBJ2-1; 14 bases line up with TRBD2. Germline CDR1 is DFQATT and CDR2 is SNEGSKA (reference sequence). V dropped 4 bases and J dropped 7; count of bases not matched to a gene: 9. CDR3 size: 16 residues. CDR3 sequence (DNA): TGCAGTGCTACGGGACTAGCGGGAGTGTCGGGTAATGAGCAGTTCTTC. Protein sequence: CSATGLAGVSGNEQFF.

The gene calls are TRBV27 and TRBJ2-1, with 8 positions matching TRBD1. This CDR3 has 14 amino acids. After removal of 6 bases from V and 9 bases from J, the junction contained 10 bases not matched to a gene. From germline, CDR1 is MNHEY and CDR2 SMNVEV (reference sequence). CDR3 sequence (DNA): TGTGCCAGCAGCCCACAGGGGGTGAGGGGTGAGCAGTTCTTC. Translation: CASSPQGVRGEQFF.

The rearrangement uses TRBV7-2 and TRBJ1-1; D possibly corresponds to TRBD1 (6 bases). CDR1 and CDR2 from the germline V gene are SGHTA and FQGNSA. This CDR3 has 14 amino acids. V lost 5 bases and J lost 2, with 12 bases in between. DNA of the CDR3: TGTGCCAGCAGCACCAGGGGTTCCAACACTGAAGCTTTCTTT. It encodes CASSTRGSNTEAFF.

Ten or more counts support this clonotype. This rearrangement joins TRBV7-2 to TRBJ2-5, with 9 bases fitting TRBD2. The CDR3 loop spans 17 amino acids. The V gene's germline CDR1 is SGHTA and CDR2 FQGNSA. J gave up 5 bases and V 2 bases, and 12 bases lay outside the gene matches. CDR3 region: CASSLFPSGDQRETQYF. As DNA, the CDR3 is TGTGCCAGCAGCTTATTTCCTAGCGGGGACCAAAGGGAGACCCAGTACTTC.

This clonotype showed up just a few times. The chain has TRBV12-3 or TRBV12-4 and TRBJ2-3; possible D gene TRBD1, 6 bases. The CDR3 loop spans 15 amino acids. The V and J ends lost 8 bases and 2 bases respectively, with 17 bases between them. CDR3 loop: CASAPGQGFTDTQYF. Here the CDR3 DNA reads TGTGCCAGCGCACCAGGGCAGGGGTTCACAGATACGCAGTATTTT.

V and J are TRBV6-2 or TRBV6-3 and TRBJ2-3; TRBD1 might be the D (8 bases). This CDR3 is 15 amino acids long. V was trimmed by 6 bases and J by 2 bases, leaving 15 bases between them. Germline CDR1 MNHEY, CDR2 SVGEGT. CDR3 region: CASRLQGGTTDTQYF. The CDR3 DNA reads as TGTGCCAGCAGATTACAGGGGGGGACCACAGATACGCAGTATTTT.

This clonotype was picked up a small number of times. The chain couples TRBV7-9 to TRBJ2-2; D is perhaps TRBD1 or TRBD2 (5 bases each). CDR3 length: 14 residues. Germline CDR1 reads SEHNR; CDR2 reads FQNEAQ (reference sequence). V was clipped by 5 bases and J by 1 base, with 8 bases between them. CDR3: CASSVGENTGELFF. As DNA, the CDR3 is TGTGCCAGCAGCGTGGGGGAGAACACCGGGGAGCTGTTTTTT.

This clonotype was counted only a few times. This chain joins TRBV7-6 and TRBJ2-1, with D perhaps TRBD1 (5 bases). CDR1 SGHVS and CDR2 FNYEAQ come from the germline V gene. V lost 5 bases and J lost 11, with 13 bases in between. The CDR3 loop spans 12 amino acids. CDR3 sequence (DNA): TGTGCCAGCAGCACCCGCAACAGGAAGCAGTTCTTC. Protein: CASSTRNRKQFF.

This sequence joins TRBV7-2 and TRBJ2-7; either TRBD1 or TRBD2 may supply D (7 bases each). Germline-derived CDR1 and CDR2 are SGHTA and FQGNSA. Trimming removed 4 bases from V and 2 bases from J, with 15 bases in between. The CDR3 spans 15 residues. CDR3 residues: CASSSKSGTAYEQYF. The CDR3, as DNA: TGTGCCAGCAGCTCGAAAAGCGGGACAGCCTACGAGCAGTACTTC.

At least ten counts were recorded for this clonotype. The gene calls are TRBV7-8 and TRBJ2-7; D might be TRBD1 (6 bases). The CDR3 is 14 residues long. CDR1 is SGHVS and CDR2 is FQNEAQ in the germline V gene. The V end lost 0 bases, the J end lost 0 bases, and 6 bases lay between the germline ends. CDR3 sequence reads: CASSLADSSYEQYF. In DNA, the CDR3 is TGTGCCAGCAGCTTAGCGGACAGCTCCTACGAGCAGTACTTC.

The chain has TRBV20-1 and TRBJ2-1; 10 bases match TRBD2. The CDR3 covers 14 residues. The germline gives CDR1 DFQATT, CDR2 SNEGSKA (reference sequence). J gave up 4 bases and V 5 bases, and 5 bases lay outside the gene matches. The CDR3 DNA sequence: TGCAGTGCTCCCCTTAGCGGGAGGTACAATGAGCAGTTCTTC. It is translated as CSAPLSGRYNEQFF.

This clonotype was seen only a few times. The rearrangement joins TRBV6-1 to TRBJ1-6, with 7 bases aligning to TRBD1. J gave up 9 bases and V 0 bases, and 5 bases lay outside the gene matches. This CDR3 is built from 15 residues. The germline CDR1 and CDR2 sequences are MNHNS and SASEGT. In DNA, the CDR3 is TGTGCCAGCAGTGAAGCGCCAGGGGGTGTTTCACCCCTCCACTTT. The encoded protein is CASSEAPGGVSPLHF.

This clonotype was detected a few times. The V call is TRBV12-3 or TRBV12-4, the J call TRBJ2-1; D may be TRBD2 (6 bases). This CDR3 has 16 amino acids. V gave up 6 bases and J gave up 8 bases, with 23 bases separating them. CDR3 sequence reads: CASRVRQRAPSDEQFF. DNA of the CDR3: TGTGCCAGCAGGGTAAGACAGCGGGCTCCCTCGGATGAGCAGTTCTTC.

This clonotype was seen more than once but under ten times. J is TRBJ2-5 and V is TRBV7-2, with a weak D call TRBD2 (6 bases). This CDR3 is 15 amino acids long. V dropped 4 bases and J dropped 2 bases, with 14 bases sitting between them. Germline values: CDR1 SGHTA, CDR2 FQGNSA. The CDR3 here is CASSWTTGFQETQYF. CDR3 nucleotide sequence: TGTGCCAGCAGCTGGACTACGGGGTTTCAAGAGACCCAGTACTTC.

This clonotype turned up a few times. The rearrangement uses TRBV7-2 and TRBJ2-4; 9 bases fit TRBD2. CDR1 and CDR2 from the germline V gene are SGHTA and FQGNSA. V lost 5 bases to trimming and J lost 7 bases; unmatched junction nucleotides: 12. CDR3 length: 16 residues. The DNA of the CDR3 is TGTGCCAGCAGCCCCGGCGGCCGCGGGAGGGCCAACATTCAGTACTTC. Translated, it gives CASSPGGRGRANIQYF.

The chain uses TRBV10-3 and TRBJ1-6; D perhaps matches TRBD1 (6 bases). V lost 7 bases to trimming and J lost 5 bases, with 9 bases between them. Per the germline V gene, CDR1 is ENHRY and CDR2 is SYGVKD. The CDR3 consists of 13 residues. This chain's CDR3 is CAITGQNNSPLHF. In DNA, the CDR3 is TGTGCCATCACTGGACAGAATAATTCACCCCTCCACTTT.

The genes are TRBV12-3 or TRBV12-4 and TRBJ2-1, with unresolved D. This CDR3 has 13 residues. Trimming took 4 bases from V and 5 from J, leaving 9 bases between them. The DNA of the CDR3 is TGTGCCAGCAGTTCGGGCAGGCACAATGAGCAGTTCTTC. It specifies CASSSGRHNEQFF.

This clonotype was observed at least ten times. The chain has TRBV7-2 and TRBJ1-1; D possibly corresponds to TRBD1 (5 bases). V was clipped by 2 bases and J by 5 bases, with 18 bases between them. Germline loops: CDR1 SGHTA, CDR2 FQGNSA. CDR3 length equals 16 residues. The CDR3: CASSLRQGGSGTEAFF. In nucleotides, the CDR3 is TGTGCCAGCAGCTTACGTCAGGGTGGTTCGGGAACTGAAGCTTTCTTT. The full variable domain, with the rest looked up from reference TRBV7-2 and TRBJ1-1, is GAGVSQSPSNKVTEKGKDVELRCDPISGHTALYWYRQSLGQGLEFLIYFQGNSAPDKSGLPSDRFSAERTGGSVSTLTIQRTQQEDSAVYLCASSLRQGGSGTEAFFGQGTRLTVV.

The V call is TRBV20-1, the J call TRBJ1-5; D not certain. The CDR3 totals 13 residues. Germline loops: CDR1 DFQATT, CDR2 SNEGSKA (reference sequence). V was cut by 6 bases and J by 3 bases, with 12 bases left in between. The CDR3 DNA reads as TGCAGTGCAATTACGGAGGCCAATCAGCCCCAGCATTTT. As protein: CSAITEANQPQHF.

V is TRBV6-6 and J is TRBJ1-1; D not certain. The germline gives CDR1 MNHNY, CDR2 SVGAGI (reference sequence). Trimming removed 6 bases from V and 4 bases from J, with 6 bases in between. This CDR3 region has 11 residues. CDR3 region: CASSTSTEAFF. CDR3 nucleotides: TGTGCCAGCAGCACCTCCACTGAAGCTTTCTTT.

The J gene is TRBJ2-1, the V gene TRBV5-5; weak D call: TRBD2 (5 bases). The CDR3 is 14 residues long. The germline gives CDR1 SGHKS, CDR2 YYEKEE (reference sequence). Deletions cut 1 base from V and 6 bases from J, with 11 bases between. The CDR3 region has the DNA TGTGCCAGCAGCTTGACACGGACTGCCAATGAGCAGTTCTTC. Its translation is CASSLTRTANEQFF.

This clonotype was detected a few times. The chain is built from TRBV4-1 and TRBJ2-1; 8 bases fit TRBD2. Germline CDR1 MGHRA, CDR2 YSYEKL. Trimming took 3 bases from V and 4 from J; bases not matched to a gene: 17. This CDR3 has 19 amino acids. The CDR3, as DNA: TGCGCCAGCAGCCACCCCTTCGGGGCGGGAGGTATCCTGTACAATGAGCAGTTCTTC. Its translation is CASSHPFGAGGILYNEQFF.

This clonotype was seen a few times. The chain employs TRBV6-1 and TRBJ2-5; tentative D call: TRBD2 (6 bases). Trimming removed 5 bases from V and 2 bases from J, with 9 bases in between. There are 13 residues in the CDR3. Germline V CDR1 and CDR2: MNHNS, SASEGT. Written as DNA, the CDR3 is TGTGCCAGCAGTAGACTAGGGCAAGAGACCCAGTACTTC. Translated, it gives CASSRLGQETQYF.

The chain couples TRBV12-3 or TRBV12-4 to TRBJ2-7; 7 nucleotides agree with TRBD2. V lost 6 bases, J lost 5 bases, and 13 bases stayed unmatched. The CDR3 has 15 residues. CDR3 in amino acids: CASSARLSGIDEQYF. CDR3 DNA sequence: TGTGCCAGCAGCGCCCGACTAAGCGGGATTGACGAGCAGTACTTC.

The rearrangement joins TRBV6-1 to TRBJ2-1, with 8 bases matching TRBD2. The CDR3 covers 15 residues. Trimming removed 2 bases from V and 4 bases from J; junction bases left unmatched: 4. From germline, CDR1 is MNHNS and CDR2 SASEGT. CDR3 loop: CASSERSSGYNEQFF. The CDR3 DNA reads TGTGCCAGCAGTGAACGGTCTAGCGGGTACAATGAGCAGTTCTTC.